This TCR beta chain was retrieved from a study of radiation and T cells in renal cell carcinoma. Assay used: immunoSEQ multiplex PCR; TCRdb lists only in-frame clones, some missing. The table shows some 22,000 clones, with about 80% occurring only once. The time point denotes: baseline pretreatment blood. The treatment: 15 Gy SBRT to primary tumor, nephrectomy 4 weeks later. The CDR3 is 13 residues long. Per germline, CDR1 MNHEY and CDR2 SVGAGI. Trimming removed 4 bases from V and 5 bases from J, with 6 bases in between. Sequenced here: blood, sampled from a patient whose treatment included radiotherapy and nephrectomy. The rearrangement joins TRBV6-5 to TRBJ2-6; D call uncertain. The source is a man aged 55 to 70 with renal cell carcinoma. The CDR3 DNA is TGTGCCAGCAGTTTTGAATGGGCCAACGTCCTGACTTTC. This translates into CASSFEWANVLTF.